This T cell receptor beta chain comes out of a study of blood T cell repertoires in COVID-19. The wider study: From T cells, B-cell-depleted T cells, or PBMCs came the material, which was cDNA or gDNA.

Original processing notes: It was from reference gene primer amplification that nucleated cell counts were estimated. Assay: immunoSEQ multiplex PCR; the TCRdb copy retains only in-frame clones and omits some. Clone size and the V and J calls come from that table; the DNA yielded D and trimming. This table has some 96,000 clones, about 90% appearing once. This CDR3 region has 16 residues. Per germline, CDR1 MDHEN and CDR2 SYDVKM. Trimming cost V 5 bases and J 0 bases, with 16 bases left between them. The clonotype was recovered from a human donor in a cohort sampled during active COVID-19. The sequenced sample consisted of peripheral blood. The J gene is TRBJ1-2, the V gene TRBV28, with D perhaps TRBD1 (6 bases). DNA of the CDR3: TGTGCCAGCAGTCTTTGGACAGCCACAGCTAACTATGGCTACACCTTC. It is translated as CASSLWTATANYGYTF.